Presented here are 22 T cell receptor beta chains from one specimen sequenced in a study of T cell responses to AZD1222 COVID-19 vaccine. TCRdb keeps only in-frame clones here, not all; method: immunoSEQ multiplex PCR. Among around 66,000 clones listed, around 74% were seen once. The sample here was peripheral blood, taken on day 0 of MenACWY control vaccination. Every receptor here comes from an adult in good health.

The rearrangement links TRBV6-5 to TRBJ1-3; D is uncertain. This CDR3 has 14 residues. Germline loops: CDR1 MNHEY, CDR2 SVGAGI. V was cut by 6 bases and J by 0 bases, with 9 bases left in between. The DNA for the CDR3 is TGTGCCAGCAGCAGCTATAGCTCTGGAAACACCATATATTTT. Its translation: CASSSYSSGNTIYF.

This clone came up a few times. This chain links TRBV28 with TRBJ1-4; the D gene is possibly TRBD1 (6 bases). The V gene's germline CDR1 is MDHEN and CDR2 SYDVKM. This CDR3 is 17 amino acids long. V gave up 8 bases and J gave up 0 bases, with 19 bases separating them. The CDR3 nucleotides read TGTGCCAGCGGCGTAGCGCTTGGGACACCAACTAATGAAAAACTGTTTTTT. Amino acid sequence: CASGVALGTPTNEKLFF.

This clone was recorded a few times. The chain couples TRBV30 to TRBJ1-6; D might be TRBD1 (6 bases). This CDR3 spans 14 amino acids. Trimming shortened V by 7 bases and J by 0 bases, and 10 bases separated the two germline ends. In germline, CDR1 is GTSNPN, CDR2 SVGIG (reference sequence). The DNA for the CDR3 is TGTGCCTCCAGGGGTAGCTCCTATAATTCACCCCTCCACTTT. This translates into CASRGSSYNSPLHF. Complete variable domain (other parts from reference TRBV30 and TRBJ1-6): SQTIHQWPATLVQPVGSPLSLECTVEGTSNPNLYWYRQAAGRGLQLLFYSVGIGQISSEVPQNLSASRPQDRQFILSSKKLLLSDSGFYLCASRGSSYNSPLHFGNGTRLTVT.

This rearrangement joins TRBV5-6 to TRBJ1-6, with 7 bases aligning to TRBD1. V was clipped by 2 bases and J by 7 bases; unmatched bases: 3. From germline, CDR1 is SGHDT and CDR2 YYEEEE. The CDR3 contains 14 residues. CDR3 coding DNA: TGTGCCAGCAGCTTACAGGGGAGGAATTCACCCCTCCACTTT. Encoded protein: CASSLQGRNSPLHF.

A few counts support this clone. The J gene is TRBJ1-1, the V gene TRBV28; D is perhaps TRBD1 (5 bases). The CDR3 spans 15 residues. Trimming stripped 2 bases from V and 4 bases from J, with 14 bases between. Germline V gene data show CDR1 as MDHEN and CDR2 as SYDVKM. The CDR3 is CASSLIEGRATEAFF. In nucleotides, the CDR3 is TGTGCCAGCAGTTTAATAGAGGGGCGCGCCACTGAAGCTTTCTTT.

The V call is TRBV28, the J call TRBJ1-6; D is perhaps TRBD1 (6 bases). The CDR3 covers 12 residues. Germline V gives CDR1 MDHEN, CDR2 SYDVKM. The V gene lost 6 bases and the J gene lost 8 bases, with 8 bases spanning the gap. CDR3 sequence: CASRRQDSPLHF. The CDR3 coding sequence is TGTGCCAGCAGGCGACAGGATTCACCCCTCCACTTT.

The chain recombines TRBV9 with TRBJ1-3; 8 bases fit TRBD1. V lost 3 bases and J lost 1; bases outside the gene matches: 3. The CDR3 totals 15 residues. CDR1 and CDR2 (germline): SGDLS, YYNGEE. The CDR3 reads CASSAGGASGNTIYF. As DNA, the CDR3 is TGTGCCAGCAGCGCAGGGGGCGCTTCTGGAAACACCATATATTTT.

V is TRBV21-1 and J is TRBJ2-3; TRBD2, the table's D call, lacks a check against the DNA. TRBV21-1 is a known pseudogene. This CDR3 spans 14 amino acids. The CDR3 here is CASSTGITTDTQYF. CDR3 sequence (DNA): TGTGCCAGCAGCACGGGGATCACCACAGATACGCAGTATTTT.

This clone is a singleton in its sample. J is TRBJ2-7 and V is TRBV6-1, with 9 nucleotides matching TRBD2. Germline V gives CDR1 MNHNS, CDR2 SASEGT. This CDR3 has 17 residues. Trimming took 1 base from V and 4 from J; bases not matched to a gene: 11. CDR3 region: CASSEVGRSGRKYEQYF. The CDR3 nucleotides read TGTGCCAGCAGTGAAGTTGGAAGGAGCGGGAGGAAGTACGAGCAGTACTTC.

The chain links TRBV30 to TRBJ1-2, with a weak D call TRBD1 (5 bases). V was pared by 2 bases and J by 4 bases, with 17 bases between. Germline V CDR1 and CDR2: GTSNPN, SVGIG (reference sequence). The CDR3 runs 15 residues. This CDR3 is CAWSPLAAGSYGYTF. CDR3 coding DNA: TGTGCCTGGAGTCCATTAGCGGCAGGGAGCTATGGCTACACCTTC.

The gene calls are TRBV9 and TRBJ2-5; TRBD1 might be the D (6 bases). V lost 1 base, J lost 1 base, and 11 bases lay in between. CDR3 size: 15 residues. The germline V gene encodes CDR1 SGDLS and CDR2 YYNGEE. The DNA of the CDR3 is TGTGCCAGCAGCGTATCGGTGGGGGCCCAAGAGACCCAGTACTTC. This sequence encodes CASSVSVGAQETQYF.

The chain couples TRBV5-1 to TRBJ2-1; D tentatively reads TRBD1 or TRBD2 (6 bases each). CDR1 is SGHRS, CDR2 YFSETQ, per germline. The CDR3 is made up of 15 amino acids. V was clipped by 4 bases and J by 8 bases, with 19 bases between them. Here the CDR3 reads CASSPDGGPWDEQFF. The CDR3 region has the DNA TGCGCCAGCAGCCCCGACGGGGGCCCGTGGGATGAGCAGTTCTTC.

The chain carries TRBV12-5 and TRBJ2-7, with D perhaps given as TRBD1 or TRBD2 (5 bases each). Germline V gives CDR1 LGHNT, CDR2 FRNRAP. The CDR3 is 14 residues long. V was pared by 5 bases and J by 4 bases, with 15 bases between. The CDR3 sequence is CASGHGTRGYEQYF. Written as DNA, the CDR3 is TGTGCTAGTGGTCACGGGACCCGCGGGTACGAGCAGTACTTC. Full variable domain (outside the CDR3, taken from reference TRBV12-5 and TRBJ2-7): DARVTQTPRHKVTEMGQEVTMRCQPILGHNTVFWYRQTMMQGLELLAYFRNRAPLDDSGMPKDRFSAEMPDATLATLKIQPSEPRDSAVYFCASGHGTRGYEQYFGPGTRLTVT.

This clone was detected only a few times. This chain uses TRBV9 with TRBJ2-1; D may match TRBD1 or TRBD2 (5 bases each). V was pared by 4 bases and J by 0 bases, with 14 bases between. Germline CDR1 and CDR2: SGDLS and YYNGEE. The CDR3 is made up of 16 amino acids. The DNA for the CDR3 is TGTGCCAGCAGCACTCGGGGCGGAAGCTCCTACAATGAGCAGTTCTTC. This gives the protein CASSTRGGSSYNEQFF.

The V and J genes are TRBV6-6 and TRBJ2-2; D gene uncertain. The CDR3 has 12 residues. Germline CDR1 reads MNHNY; CDR2 reads SVGAGI (reference sequence). V was pared by 0 bases and J by 5 bases, with 1 base between. In nucleotides, the CDR3 is TGTGCCAGCAGTTACTCGACCGGGGAGCTGTTTTTT. Protein: CASSYSTGELFF.

The genes are TRBV4-3 and TRBJ2-5; no reliable D call. V was shortened by 1 base and J by 3 bases, with 12 bases between the two germline ends. Looked up from germline, CDR1 is LGHNA and CDR2 is YSLEER. This CDR3 is 15 amino acids long. The CDR3 DNA follows: TGCGCCAGCAGCCAAGTTCCATCTGGCGAAGAGACCCAGTACTTC. Translation: CASSQVPSGEETQYF.

In DNA form, the CDR3 reads TGCGCCAGCACCGGTGACGGAAACACCATATATTTT. Translation gives CASTGDGNTIYF. The rearrangement uses TRBV5-1 and TRBJ1-3; no clear D. The CDR3 runs to 12 residues. V was pared by 6 bases and J by 4 bases, with 8 bases between. Germline V CDR1 and CDR2: SGHRS, YFSETQ.

A note on this clone: Relative to the germline gene, one junction end is altered; a read error may explain this. V is TRBV5-1 and J is TRBJ1-1, with D uncertain. The CDR3 is 15 amino acids. The germline gives CDR1 SGHRS, CDR2 YFSETQ. The CDR3 DNA sequence: TGCGCCAGCAGCTTGGACGCGGGTTTGAAAACTGAAGCTTTCTTT. It encodes CASSLDAGLKTEAFF.

The chain joins TRBV20-1 to TRBJ1-2; unclear D gene. CDR3 size: 10 residues. The germline gives CDR1 DFQATT, CDR2 SNEGSKA (reference sequence). V lost 3 bases to trimming and J lost 3 bases, with 2 bases between them. The CDR3 nucleotides read TGCAGTGCTAGTGACTATGGCTACACCTTC. Translated: CSASDYGYTF.

The rearrangement uses TRBV29-1 and TRBJ1-2; D possibly corresponds to TRBD1 (5 bases). This CDR3 spans 12 amino acids. The V end lost 7 bases, the J end lost 2 bases, and 11 bases lay between the germline ends. Looked up from germline, CDR1 is SQVTM and CDR2 is ANQGSEA. CDR3 amino acids: CSASGGNYGYTF. The CDR3 DNA reads TGCAGCGCTAGTGGGGGAAACTATGGCTACACCTTC.

The CDR3 nucleotides are TGTGCCAGCAGTCTCGGGGTCCAGGCCGGGGAGCTGTTTTTT. It is translated as CASSLGVQAGELFF. This chain uses TRBV6-5 with TRBJ2-2; D may be TRBD2 (5 bases). This CDR3 comprises 14 residues. CDR1 is MNHEY, CDR2 SVGAGI, per germline. V was trimmed by 5 bases and J by 6 bases, leaving 13 bases between them.

The chain combines TRBV25-1 with TRBJ1-4; tentatively, D is TRBD1 (5 bases). The germline CDR1 and CDR2 sequences are MGHDK and SYGVNS. The germline V and J ends were trimmed by 2 bases and 4 bases, with 11 bases remaining between them. The CDR3 is 15 amino acids. CDR3 DNA: TGTGCCAGCAGTGAAAGGTCTGGGGGTAATGAAAAACTGTTTTTT. This gives the protein CASSERSGGNEKLFF.